Detailed here is one TCR beta chain. What this receptor recognizes is not known. Per-base qualities were not stored, and no clone one base away is much larger. The data derive from a study of post-analysis software for immune sequencing data (dated by TCRdb to between 2015 and 2017). With respect to the entire study: The recorded disease courses included relapsing-remitting, secondary progressive and progressive-relapsing multiple sclerosis, and some patients had no subtype annotation. The patient repertoires were compared against 11 previously published healthy control repertoires obtained from donors aged roughly 6 to 25 years. A subset of samples was prepared in parallel using single-end sample barcoding, then pooled and co-amplified after Illumina adapter ligation. The full study reports these points: Patients showed significantly higher frequencies than controls for several TRBV segments, among them TRBV5-6, TRBV5-1 and TRBV20-1. The multiple sclerosis patient group was slightly younger than the control group. Significantly lower normalized Chao1 diversity was found in multiple sclerosis patients than in controls, suggesting substantial peripheral T-cell clonal expansion. Direct clustering with F measure showed strong co-clustering of samples prepared in the same batch, prompting a batch-effect correction.

Taken from cysteine to phenylalanine, the CDR3 has 15 residues. Here the CDR3 DNA is all that survives: 45 bases in frame from base 1. A distance of 16 bases separates the germline ends of V and J, which lose 7 bases and 4 bases respectively. To demonstrate the VDJtools post-analysis software, TCR beta repertoires were profiled from the peripheral blood of some 12 young patients with multiple sclerosis. The multiple sclerosis patients were children and adolescents between roughly 6 and 17 years of age. Library prep was done by PCR. The sequencer listed for this sample is Illumina HiSeq 2500. To reduce PCR and sequencing biases, unique molecular identifiers were incorporated into the TCR beta cDNA libraries. Every 1 to 10 million input T cells yielded 500,000 or so cDNA molecules, meaning each molecule approximated one T cell. The same protocol used for the earlier healthy control dataset was applied to prepare and sequence the patient libraries. Samples belonging to the same batch were prepared together, multiplexed and sequenced on a shared HiSeq lane. Regarding the original processing steps: MIGEC handled the raw barcoded reads, throwing out single-read molecular identifier groups before consensus assembly and CDR3 extraction. VDJtools was used for post-analysis of the clonotype tables, with diversity normalized by down-sampling every dataset to the smallest sample size. To correct batch-related cross-sample contamination, repertoire overlap clustering matched CDR3 amino acid sequences but not nucleotide sequences. TCRdb redid the processing of the public reads, applying fastp at Q25 and MiXCR, and retained in-frame beta chains. A single entry per CDR3 protein holds the most common genes and DNA from its merged rows. TCRdb, rather than the study authors, made the V and J calls. This sample gives some 690,000 distinct CDR3 sequences in total; approximately 30% of them show up just once. Roughly 0.57% of the sample is in the top ten clones.

The receptor's source is a girl aged 5-17 years with multiple sclerosis. The sequenced material came from blood. Recombination joined TRBV12-3 or TRBV12-4 with TRBJ2-2, with a weak D call of TRBD2 (5 bases match). The CDR3 region: CASKAGLLGTGELFF. The sequenced DNA: TGTGCCAGCAAGGCCGGACTCCTGGGCACCGGGGAGCTGTTTTTT.